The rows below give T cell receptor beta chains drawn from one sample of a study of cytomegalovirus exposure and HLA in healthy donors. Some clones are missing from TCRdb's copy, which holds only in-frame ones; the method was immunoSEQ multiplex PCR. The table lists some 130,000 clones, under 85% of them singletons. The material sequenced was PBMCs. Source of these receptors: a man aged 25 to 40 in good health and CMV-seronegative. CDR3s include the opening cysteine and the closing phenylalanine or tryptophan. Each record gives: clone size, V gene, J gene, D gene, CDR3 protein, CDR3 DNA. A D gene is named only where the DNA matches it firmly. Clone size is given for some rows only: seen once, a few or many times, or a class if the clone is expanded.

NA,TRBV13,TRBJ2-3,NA,CASSDFSTGWGRTDTQYF,TGTGCCAGCAGCGATTTTTCCACGGGTTGGGGGCGAACAGATACGCAGTATTTT
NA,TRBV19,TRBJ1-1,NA,CASSGDLTEAFF,TGTGCCAGTAGCGGGGACTTAACTGAAGCTTTCTTT
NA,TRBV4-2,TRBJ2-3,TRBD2,CASSQVTGLAGGTDTQYF,TGTGCCAGCAGCCAAGTTACCGGACTAGCGGGGGGCACAGATACGCAGTATTTT
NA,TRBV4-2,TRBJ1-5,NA,CASSQQGSGSNQPQHF,TGTGCCAGCAGCCAGCAGGGGAGCGGTAGCAATCAGCCCCAGCATTTT
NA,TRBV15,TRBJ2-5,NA,CATSRDSTGRGETQYF,TGTGCCACCAGCAGAGATTCTACAGGGAGGGGAGAGACCCAGTACTTC
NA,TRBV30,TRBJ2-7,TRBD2,CAWAGAHSYEQYF,TGTGCCTGGGCGGGAGCCCATTCCTACGAGCAGTACTTC
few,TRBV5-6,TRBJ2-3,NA,CASSFGQIKTDTQYF,TGTGCCAGCAGCTTCGGACAGATCAAGACAGATACGCAGTATTTT
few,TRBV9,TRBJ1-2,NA,CASIAYNYGYTF,TGTGCCAGCATTGCCTATAACTATGGCTACACCTTC
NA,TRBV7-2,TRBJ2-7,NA,CASSPTTATGHRGQYF,TGTGCCAGCAGCCCCACTACTGCGACAGGACACCGCGGGCAGTACTTC
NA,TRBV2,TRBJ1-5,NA,CASSEARSDQPQHF,TGTGCCAGCAGTGAAGCGAGGTCTGATCAGCCCCAGCATTTT
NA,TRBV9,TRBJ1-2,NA,CASSPNPGANYGYTF,TGTGCCAGCAGCCCTAACCCTGGAGCTAACTATGGCTACACCTTC
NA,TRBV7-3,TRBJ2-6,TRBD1,CASSPRTGAPYSGANVLTF,TGTGCCAGCAGCCCCCGGACAGGGGCACCCTACTCTGGGGCCAACGTCCTGACTTTC
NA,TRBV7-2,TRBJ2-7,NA,CASSPLGVGEQYF,TGTGCCAGCAGCCCACTAGGCGTAGGCGAGCAGTACTTC
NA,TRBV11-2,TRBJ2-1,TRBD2,CASSLWRGDIYEQFF,TGTGCCAGCAGCCTTTGGCGGGGGGATATCTATGAGCAGTTCTTC
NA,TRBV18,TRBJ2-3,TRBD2,CASSDLRTSGTDTQYF,TGTGCCAGCTCAGATCTGAGGACTAGCGGGACAGATACGCAGTATTTT
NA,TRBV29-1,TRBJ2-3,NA,CSVTGMSVLDGRFTDTQYF,TGCAGCGTCACGGGGATGAGTGTCTTGGACGGGCGATTCACAGATACGCAGTATTTT
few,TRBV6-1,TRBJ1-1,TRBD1,CASSVRQGLEAFF,TGTGCCAGCAGTGTTCGACAGGGCCTTGAAGCTTTCTTT
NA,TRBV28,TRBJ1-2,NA,CASSLWMGVYGYTF,TGTGCCAGCAGTTTATGGATGGGAGTCTATGGCTACACCTTC
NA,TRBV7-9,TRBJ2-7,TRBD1,CASSPGQGYEQYF,TGTGCCAGCAGTCCGGGACAGGGGTACGAGCAGTACTTC
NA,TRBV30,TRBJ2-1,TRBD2,CAYLRLAGVDEQFF,TGTGCCTACTTACGACTAGCGGGAGTTGATGAGCAGTTCTTC
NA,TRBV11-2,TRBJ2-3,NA,CASSLGWGTDTDTQYF,TGTGCCAGCAGCTTAGGGTGGGGCACGGACACAGATACGCAGTATTTT
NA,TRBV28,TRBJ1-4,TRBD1,CASSLGQGARGLFF,TGTGCCAGCAGTTTGGGACAGGGAGCCCGAGGACTGTTTTTT
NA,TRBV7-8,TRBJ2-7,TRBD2,CASSISSGQTYEQYF,TGTGCCAGCAGCATTTCTAGCGGGCAAACCTACGAGCAGTACTTC
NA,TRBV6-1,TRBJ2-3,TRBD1,CASRSWDRGQDTQYF,TGTGCCAGCAGGTCCTGGGACAGGGGGCAGGATACGCAGTATTTT
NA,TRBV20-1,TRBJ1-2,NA,CSASRANGYTF,TGCAGTGCTAGCAGGGCCAATGGCTACACCTTC
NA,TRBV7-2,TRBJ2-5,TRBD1,CASRQVGQAETQYF,TGTGCCAGCAGGCAGGTCGGACAGGCCGAGACCCAGTACTTC
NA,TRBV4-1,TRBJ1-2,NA,CASSQDSRLRGYTF,TGCGCCAGCAGCCAAGACTCCAGGCTTCGTGGCTACACCTTC
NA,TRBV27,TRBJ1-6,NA,CASSLRIWDWGLNSPLHF,TGTGCCAGCAGTCTACGGATTTGGGATTGGGGGCTAAATTCACCCCTCCACTTT
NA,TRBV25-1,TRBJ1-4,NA,CASSEPHRAANEKLFF,TGTGCCAGCAGTGAACCCCACAGGGCCGCTAATGAAAAACTGTTTTTT
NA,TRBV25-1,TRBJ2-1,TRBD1,CASSGQEARIDEQFF,TGTGCCAGCAGCGGACAGGAGGCCCGGATTGATGAGCAGTTCTTC
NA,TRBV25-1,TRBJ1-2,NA,CASRGGTDSWGYTF,TGTGCCAGCAGGGGCGGGACTGACTCCTGGGGCTACACCTTC
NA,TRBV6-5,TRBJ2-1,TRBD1,CASSSRGQGGDNEQFF,TGTGCCAGCAGTTCAAGGGGACAGGGGGGGGACAATGAGCAGTTCTTC
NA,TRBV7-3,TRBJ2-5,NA,CASSLTGTTYQETQYF,TGTGCCAGCAGCTTAACCGGGACAACGTACCAAGAGACCCAGTACTTC
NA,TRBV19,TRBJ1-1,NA,CASSIIAMNTEAFF,TGTGCCAGTAGTATCATAGCGATGAACACTGAAGCTTTCTTT